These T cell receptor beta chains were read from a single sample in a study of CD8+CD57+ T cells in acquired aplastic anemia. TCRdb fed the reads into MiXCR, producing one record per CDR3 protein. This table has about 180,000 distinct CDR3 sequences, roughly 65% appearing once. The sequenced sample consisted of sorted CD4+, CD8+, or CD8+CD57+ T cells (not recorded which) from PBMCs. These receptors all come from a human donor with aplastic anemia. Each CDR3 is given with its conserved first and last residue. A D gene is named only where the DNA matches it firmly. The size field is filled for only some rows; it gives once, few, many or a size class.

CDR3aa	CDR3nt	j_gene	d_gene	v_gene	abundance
CASSLREGGGAFF	TGTGCCAGCAGCCTGCGCGAGGGCGGGGGAGCTTTCTTT	TRBJ1-1	-	TRBV25-1	-
CASSLVSGETQYF	TGTGCCAGCAGCTTAGTGTCAGGCGAGACCCAGTACTTC	TRBJ2-5	-	TRBV7-2	few
CASSPLAGDGTQYF	TGTGCCAGCAGCCCTCTAGCGGGGGATGGTACGCAGTATTTT	TRBJ2-3	TRBD2	TRBV7-3	-
CASRSTSGGKERQYF	TGTGCCAGCAGGTCGACTAGCGGGGGGAAAGAGAGGCAGTATTTT	TRBJ2-3	TRBD2	TRBV7-8	-
CATSEREDTGELFF	TGTGCCACCAGTGAGCGGGAGGACACCGGGGAGCTGTTTTTT	TRBJ2-2	TRBD2	TRBV24-1	-
CADTRGGRDGYTF	TGTGCCGACACCAGGGGGGGCAGGGATGGCTACACCTTC	TRBJ1-2	TRBD1	TRBV2	few
CASSPTGNRANEQFF	TGTGCCAGCAGCCCGACAGGGAATAGGGCCAATGAGCAGTTCTTC	TRBJ2-1	TRBD1	TRBV7-2	once
CASSPRTMVGETQYF	TGTGCCAGTAGTCCCCGGACTATGGTAGGGGAGACCCAGTACTTC	TRBJ2-5	-	TRBV19	-
CASSRWGGDNTIYF	TGTGCCAGCAGCCGTTGGGGAGGGGATAACACCATATATTTT	TRBJ1-3	-	TRBV5-5	-
CASSAGLGGVYEQYF	TGTGCCAGCAGCGCGGGACTGGGGGGGGTCTACGAGCAGTACTTC	TRBJ2-7	TRBD2	TRBV7-3	-
CASSPAGAGHYNEQFF	TGCGCCAGCAGCCCGGCCGGGGCGGGGCACTACAATGAGCAGTTCTTC	TRBJ2-1	-	TRBV5-1	many
CSAREGVLAEQYF	TGCAGTGCTAGAGAGGGGGTGCTAGCCGAGCAGTACTTC	TRBJ2-7	-	TRBV20-1	-
CASSWGVAGRNEQFF	TGTGCCAGCAGCTGGGGGGTAGCGGGGCGAAATGAGCAGTTCTTC	TRBJ2-1	TRBD2	TRBV5-8	many
CATSDTRDGAYEQYF	TGTGCCACCAGTGATACTCGGGACGGAGCCTACGAGCAGTACTTC	TRBJ2-7	-	TRBV24-1	few
CASSVQTGGDTQYF	TGTGCCAGCAGCGTCCAGACAGGGGGAGATACGCAGTATTTT	TRBJ2-3	TRBD1	TRBV9	once
CSVEKLAGGSKQYF	TGCAGCGTTGAAAAGTTGGCAGGGGGAAGTAAGCAGTACTTC	TRBJ2-7	TRBD1	TRBV29-1	-
CASRRQKNTEAFF	TGTGCCAGCAGGAGGCAGAAGAACACTGAAGCTTTCTTT	TRBJ1-1	-	TRBV2	once
CASTPSGNEQFF	TGCGCCAGCACCCCTTCGGGGAATGAGCAGTTCTTC	TRBJ2-1	-	TRBV5-1	-
CASSLEPSGQETQYF	TGCGCCAGCAGCTTGGAACCTAGCGGCCAAGAGACCCAGTACTTC	TRBJ2-5	TRBD2	TRBV5-1	-
CASSPDSLGEQYF	TGTGCCAGCAGCCCCGACTCGCTGGGGGAGCAGTACTTC	TRBJ2-7	-	TRBV7-2	once
CATSAPWGRGTPNEQFF	TGTGCCACCAGTGCCCCTTGGGGCAGGGGGACTCCTAATGAGCAGTTCTTC	TRBJ2-1	-	TRBV24-1	-
CASSLTPGPTYEQYF	TGTGCCAGCAGCTTAACCCCAGGGCCCACCTACGAGCAGTACTTC	TRBJ2-7	-	TRBV7-3	-
CATSSQDRGQDSPLHF	TGTGCCACCAGCAGCCAAGACAGGGGGCAGGATTCACCCCTCCACTTT	TRBJ1-6	TRBD1	TRBV15	-
CSVEIGGAGDTQYF	TGCAGCGTTGAAATCGGGGGGGCGGGAGATACGCAGTATTTT	TRBJ2-3	TRBD2	TRBV29-1	many
CSARDLGRGGSTEAFF	TGCAGTGCTAGAGATCTGGGGAGGGGAGGATCCACTGAAGCTTTCTTT	TRBJ1-1	-	TRBV20-1	-
CASSDTEIETQYF	TGCGCCAGCAGTGATACGGAAATCGAGACCCAGTACTTC	TRBJ2-5	-	TRBV10-1	-
CASSHERVLNTGGSETQYF	TGTGCCAGCAGCCATGAGCGGGTCTTGAACACCGGGGGATCAGAGACCCAGTACTTC	TRBJ2-5	-	TRBV5-4	-
CASSERSARSGNTIYF	TGTGCCAGCAGTGAACGGTCCGCCCGCTCTGGAAACACCATATATTTT	TRBJ1-3	-	TRBV2	-
CASSLRQTGISYEQYF	TGTGCCAGCAGCTTGAGGCAGACTGGGATCTCCTACGAGCAGTACTTC	TRBJ2-7	-	TRBV7-8	-
CASSRTVNTEAFF	TGTGCCAGTAGCAGGACCGTGAACACTGAAGCTTTCTTT	TRBJ1-1	-	TRBV19	many
CASSSTGGLWGYTF	TGTGCCAGCAGCTCGACGGGGGGCTTATGGGGCTACACCTTC	TRBJ1-2	-	TRBV7-2	once
CASSIGADTYQHQHF	TGTGCCAGTAGTATAGGGGCAGATACCTATCAGCACCAGCATTTT	TRBJ1-5	-	TRBV19	once
CASSFGTGQTYEQYF	TGTGCCAGCAGCTTTGGGACAGGGCAAACCTACGAGCAGTACTTC	TRBJ2-7	TRBD1	TRBV7-9	-
CASSLAGTENSPLHF	TGTGCCAGCAGCTTGGCGGGGACAGAGAATTCACCCCTCCACTTT	TRBJ1-6	TRBD1	TRBV5-5	-
CATSDLSGDGDTQYF	TGTGCCACCAGTGATTTATCCGGGGATGGAGATACGCAGTATTTT	TRBJ2-3	-	TRBV24-1	-
CASSQGLAALPDTDTQYF	TGCGCCAGCAGCCAAGGACTAGCGGCCCTTCCGGACACAGATACGCAGTATTTT	TRBJ2-3	TRBD2	TRBV4-1	-
CATSRDIPTGLGGYTF	TGTGCCACCAGCAGAGACATCCCGACAGGGCTTGGAGGCTACACCTTC	TRBJ1-2	TRBD1	TRBV15	-
CSANDRGLLYEQYF	TGCAGTGCAAACGACAGGGGGCTCCTGTACGAGCAGTACTTC	TRBJ2-7	TRBD1	TRBV20-1	once
CSVAGTELTDTQYF	TGCAGCGTTGCCGGGACGGAGCTCACAGATACGCAGTATTTT	TRBJ2-3	-	TRBV29-1	-
CASSPHSLDDEQFF	TGTGCCAGCAGCCCTCATTCGTTGGATGATGAGCAGTTCTTC	TRBJ2-1	-	TRBV2	-
CSASPDSSYVEQYF	TGCAGTGCTAGCCCAGACTCATCCTACGTGGAGCAGTACTTC	TRBJ2-7	-	TRBV20-1	-
CSAHRANQETQYF	TGCAGTGCCCACCGGGCCAACCAAGAGACCCAGTACTTC	TRBJ2-5	-	TRBV20-1	-
CASSRGQTGSSYNSPLHF	TGTGCCAGCAGTCGCGGACAGACGGGGAGCTCCTATAATTCACCCCTCCACTTT	TRBJ1-6	-	TRBV5-4	many
CASSEWLDNQPQHF	TGTGCCAGCAGTGAGTGGTTAGACAATCAGCCCCAGCATTTT	TRBJ1-5	-	TRBV6-1	many
CASSTWDGNYGYTF	TGTGCCAGCAGCACCTGGGACGGCAACTATGGCTACACCTTC	TRBJ1-2	-	TRBV5-6	-
CASSWQGNTEAFF	TGTGCCAGCAGTTGGCAGGGGAACACTGAAGCTTTCTTT	TRBJ1-1	-	TRBV6-4	-